The 17 T cell receptor beta chains below all came from one sample that was sequenced in a study of T-cell reconstitution after alpha-beta-depleted transplantation in children. Unique molecular identifiers were used in preparing the TCRbeta library. TCRdb recomputed calls from the PCR reads with MiXCR, one row per CDR3 protein. In the table there are some 490,000 distinct CDR3 sequences, around an eighth of which are singletons. The sequences come from PBMCs from the stem cell graft donor, collected from the stem cell graft. The receptor source for this set is a human donor who donated a stem cell graft to a child with combined immunodeficiency.

This clonotype turned up a few times. The rearrangement links TRBV6-2 or TRBV6-3 to TRBJ2-1; TRBD2 agrees at 10 bases. With 2 bases clipped from V and 7 bases from J, the junction kept 14 bases outside the gene matches. There are 18 residues in the CDR3. The germline V gene has CDR1 MNHEY and CDR2 SVGEGT. The CDR3 reads CASSYELAGLSGVNEQFF. The DNA of the CDR3 is TGTGCCAGCAGTTACGAACTAGCGGGACTTTCGGGCGTGAATGAGCAGTTCTTC.

V usage is TRBV7-6 and J usage is TRBJ2-5; 8 positions agree with TRBD1. V was pared by 1 base and J by 2 bases, with 18 bases of the junction left unmatched. Germline V gene lookup returns CDR1 SGHVS and CDR2 FNYEAQ. The CDR3 spans 20 residues. CDR3 residues: CASSLVPTSGPGTGQETQYF. CDR3 DNA sequence: TGTGCCAGCAGCTTAGTACCGACGAGTGGACCCGGGACAGGACAAGAGACCCAGTACTTC. Supplemented by reference TRBV7-6 and TRBJ2-5, the full variable domain reads GAGVSQSPRYKVTKRGQDVALRCDPISGHVSLYWYRQALGQGPEFLTYFNYEAQQDKSGLPNDRFSAERPEGSISTLTIQRTEQRDSAMYRCASSLVPTSGPGTGQETQYFGPGTRLLVL.

This chain links TRBV10-3 with TRBJ2-7, with TRBD2 as a possible D gene (6 bases). V was clipped by 8 bases and J by 4 bases, with 9 bases between them. Germline V gene data show CDR1 as ENHRY and CDR2 as SYGVKD. This CDR3 has 11 amino acids. The CDR3 nucleotides read TGTGCCATCGGGGCGGGGTACGAGCAGTACTTC. It is translated as CAIGAGYEQYF.

This clonotype was found many times. This chain links TRBV15 with TRBJ2-7; the D is unclear. The CDR3 is 13 residues long. Trimming left V 1 base short and J 0 bases short, with 4 bases between. Germline V gene sequence: CDR1 LNHNV, CDR2 YYDKDF (reference sequence). CDR3 protein: CATSRVTSYEQYF. CDR3 sequence (DNA): TGTGCCACCAGCAGAGTGACCTCCTACGAGCAGTACTTC.

This clonotype showed up just a few times. The V call is TRBV5-5, the J call TRBJ2-1; 13 bases agree with TRBD2. Trimming at V came to 1 base and at J to 7 bases, leaving 5 bases not matched to a gene. Germline V gives CDR1 SGHKS, CDR2 YYEKEE (reference sequence). This CDR3 is built from 16 residues. The CDR3 bases are TGTGCCAGCAGCTTGCCCACTAGCGGGAGGGCTAATGAGCAGTTCTTC. As protein: CASSLPTSGRANEQFF.

This clonotype was observed at least ten times. This chain connects TRBV12-3 or TRBV12-4 to TRBJ1-3, with D tentatively TRBD1 (5 bases). The CDR3 runs to 15 residues. The V end lost 3 bases, the J end lost 2 bases, and 11 bases lay between the germline ends. The CDR3 reads CASSFQGSPGNTIYF. CDR3 nucleotides: TGTGCCAGCAGTTTTCAGGGATCCCCTGGAAACACCATATATTTT.

The sample holds many counts of this clonotype. The V call is TRBV9, the J call TRBJ2-3; D is perhaps TRBD1 or TRBD2 (5 bases each). This CDR3 has 14 residues. V lost 4 bases to trimming and J lost 2 bases, with 11 bases between them. CDR1 and CDR2 from the germline V gene are SGDLS and YYNGEE. The CDR3 here is CASSPGTVTDTQYF. The DNA for the CDR3 is TGTGCCAGCAGCCCGGGGACCGTCACAGATACGCAGTATTTT.

This clonotype showed up many times. The gene calls are TRBV7-2 and TRBJ2-7; D gene ambiguous. Looked up from germline, CDR1 is SGHTA and CDR2 is FQGNSA. The length of the CDR3 is 16 residues. V shed 0 bases and J shed 1 base, with 13 bases lying between them. The CDR3 coding sequence is TGTGCCAGCAGCTTAGCCACACCCTGGGGATCCTACGAGCAGTACTTC. Amino acid sequence: CASSLATPWGSYEQYF.

V usage is TRBV5-1 and J usage is TRBJ1-1, with D unclear. The CDR3 runs to 13 residues. CDR1 SGHRS and CDR2 YFSETQ come from the germline V gene. V lost 6 bases, J lost 0 bases, and 9 bases lay in between. The CDR3 DNA reads as TGCGCCAGCATGGTCGGGGTGAACACTGAAGCTTTCTTT. Protein product: CASMVGVNTEAFF. The variable domain in full, completed from reference TRBV5-1 and TRBJ1-1, reads KAGVTQTPRYLIKTRGQQVTLSCSPISGHRSVSWYQQTPGQGLQFLFEYFSETQRNKGNFPGRFSGRQFSNSRSEMNVSTLELGDSALYLCASMVGVNTEAFFGQGTRLTVV.

The chain combines TRBV20-1 with TRBJ2-5; D is possibly TRBD2 (6 bases). Trimming cost V 1 base and J 0 bases, with 12 bases left between them. Germline V lookup: CDR1 DFQATT, CDR2 SNEGSKA (reference sequence). The CDR3 sequence is 15 residues long. This CDR3 reads CSARGGAGNQETQYF. The CDR3 bases are TGCAGTGCTAGAGGCGGGGCCGGGAACCAAGAGACCCAGTACTTC.

The chain couples TRBV6-5 to TRBJ2-1; 9 nucleotides align to TRBD2. The J segment lost 7 bases and the V segment lost 4 bases, leaving 11 bases of the junction unmatched. The CDR3 has 16 residues. Looked up from germline, CDR1 is MNHEY and CDR2 is SVGAGI. The CDR3 protein is CASSSVGGRAENEQFF. In DNA, the CDR3 is TGTGCCAGCAGTTCGGTAGGCGGGAGGGCGGAAAATGAGCAGTTCTTC.

The chain couples TRBV20-1 to TRBJ2-5; TRBD1 might be the D (5 bases). The germline V gene has CDR1 DFQATT and CDR2 SNEGSKA (reference sequence). V was pared by 4 bases and J by 3 bases, with 15 bases between. This CDR3 spans 14 amino acids. CDR3 protein: CSAMRRVDKETQYF. The DNA of the CDR3 is TGCAGTGCTATGAGACGAGTGGACAAAGAGACCCAGTACTTC.

Only a few counts were recorded for this clonotype. The chain carries TRBV2 and TRBJ1-5; possible D gene TRBD1, 5 bases. The CDR3 contains 13 residues. V was trimmed by 1 base and J by 7 bases, leaving 8 bases between them. The germline V gene has CDR1 SNHLY and CDR2 FYNNEI. In DNA form, the CDR3 reads TGTGCCAGCAGTGAAGGGGGCGGACAGCCCCAGCATTTT. This translates into CASSEGGGQPQHF.

This clonotype has a handful of counts. This chain uses TRBV7-9 with TRBJ1-2, with D possibly TRBD1 on 6 matching bases. The CDR3 spans 14 residues. Germline CDR1 SEHNR, CDR2 FQNEAQ (reference sequence). Trimming left V 3 bases short and J 4 bases short, with 12 bases between. The chain's CDR3 is CASSLDRDFYGYTF. DNA of the CDR3: TGTGCCAGCAGCTTGGACAGAGATTTCTATGGCTACACCTTC.

This clonotype was observed a handful of times. The genes are TRBV12-3 or TRBV12-4 and TRBJ1-5, with a tentative D call TRBD1 (5 bases). The V end lost 4 bases, the J end lost 2 bases, and 15 bases lay between the germline ends. This CDR3 comprises 16 residues. The CDR3 loop is CASSSTSQVGNQPQHF. The CDR3 region has the DNA TGTGCCAGCAGTTCCACATCACAGGTTGGCAATCAGCCCCAGCATTTT.

J is TRBJ1-6 and V is TRBV7-8; 7 bases agree with TRBD1. From germline, CDR1 is SGHVS and CDR2 FQNEAQ. V shed 5 bases and J 7 bases; nucleotides not matched to a gene: 11. CDR3 length equals 16 residues. The DNA of the CDR3 is TGTGCCAGCAGCCCCCGGGAGGGGGCGGAAAATTCACCCCTCCACTTT. This codes for CASSPREGAENSPLHF.

This clonotype was observed a single time. This chain uses TRBV27 with TRBJ1-6; 10 nucleotides line up with TRBD1. CDR3 length equals 18 residues. Looked up from germline, CDR1 is MNHEY and CDR2 is SMNVEV (reference sequence). J was trimmed by 4 bases and V by 0 bases; bases with no gene match: 6. CDR3 nucleotides: TGTGCCAGCAGTTTATCGGGACAGGGGAGGTATTATAATTCACCCCTCCACTTT. This encodes CASSLSGQGRYYNSPLHF.